These T cell receptor beta chains were read from a single sample in a study of CD8+ T cells in alopecia areata. Sequencing used immunoSEQ multiplex PCR; TCRdb keeps in-frame clones, though not all of them. This table holds about 270,000 clones, 60% found once. Sequenced material: CD4+ T cells sorted from blood, taken at roughly week 53, from a patient treated with tofacitinib. Receptors originate from a human donor with alopecia areata. Both conserved end residues are part of each CDR3. D genes are given only for firm matches. The listing skips clone size in some rows; elsewhere it reads once, few, many or a size class.

D gene,clone size,J gene,V gene,CDR3 DNA,CDR3 protein
TRBD2,NA,TRBJ2-3,TRBV9,TGTGCCAGCAGCCCTCCGTCAGCGGGGGGGCAAGATACGCAGTATTTT,CASSPPSAGGQDTQYF
NA,NA,TRBJ1-3,TRBV29-1,TGCAGCGTTGAAAAAAGCTCTGGAAACACCATATATTTT,CSVEKSSGNTIYF
TRBD1,NA,TRBJ1-5,TRBV30,TGTGCCTGGAGTGGCCGGGACAGGCGGTTTAATCAGCCCCAGCATTTT,CAWSGRDRRFNQPQHF
NA,once,TRBJ2-5,TRBV29-1,TGCAGCGTTGGGTACGGGCAGGCGCAAGAGACCCAGTACTTC,CSVGYGQAQETQYF
NA,NA,TRBJ2-6,TRBV7-8,TGTGCCAGCAGCTTAGGATCTTGGTCTGGGGCCAACGTCCTGACTTTC,CASSLGSWSGANVLTF
TRBD2,NA,TRBJ2-3,TRBV13,TGTGCCAGCAGCTTACCGACTAGCGGGGGGCCTACGCAGTATTTT,CASSLPTSGGPTQYF
TRBD2,few,TRBJ2-1,TRBV30,TGTGCCTGGAGCCCAGCGGGGATTTCTGGTGAGCAGTTCTTC,CAWSPAGISGEQFF
NA,NA,TRBJ1-1,TRBV5-1,TGCGCCAGCAGCTTGGCCAGTATGAACACTGAAGCTTTCTTT,CASSLASMNTEAFF
TRBD1,NA,TRBJ1-1,TRBV30,TGTGCCTGGAGTCTGACAGGGGGCGAGGGCACTGAAGCTTTCTTT,CAWSLTGGEGTEAFF
TRBD1,NA,TRBJ1-6,TRBV30,TGTGCCTGGAGCAGGGGGGAATATAATTCACCCCTCCACTTT,CAWSRGEYNSPLHF
NA,many,TRBJ2-5,TRBV7-8,TGTGCCAGCAGCTTCGGGGGATTAGAGACCCAGTACTTC,CASSFGGLETQYF
TRBD2,NA,TRBJ2-5,TRBV5-4,TGTGCCAGCAGCCCCCGGGGGGGCGTTGAGACCCAGTACTTC,CASSPRGGVETQYF
NA,few,TRBJ2-7,TRBV7-2,TGTGCCAGCAGCTTCGACGGCGCGACACCCTCCTACGAGCAGTACTTC,CASSFDGATPSYEQYF
NA,NA,TRBJ1-4,TRBV15,TGTGCCACCAGCAGAGCAGGGACTAATGAAAAACTGTTTTTT,CATSRAGTNEKLFF
NA,NA,TRBJ2-3,TRBV5-1,TGCGCCAGCAGCACGCCAAGACCGACAGATACGCAGTATTTT,CASSTPRPTDTQYF
TRBD1,NA,TRBJ2-5,TRBV7-8,TGTGCCAGCAGCCTTGGACAGGCCCAAGAGACCCAGTACTTC,CASSLGQAQETQYF
NA,NA,TRBJ1-1,TRBV30,TGTGCCTGGACCCCAGGGGTGAACACTGAAGCTTTCTTT,CAWTPGVNTEAFF
NA,few,TRBJ1-1,TRBV5-1,TGCGCCAGCAGCACCACAGTGAACACTGAAGCTTTCTTT,CASSTTVNTEAFF
NA,NA,TRBJ2-3,TRBV29-1,TGCAGCGTTAGATTAGGGGCAGATACGCAGTATTTT,CSVRLGADTQYF
NA,NA,TRBJ1-2,TRBV30,TGTGCCTGGAATCAGCCAGGGTGGTATGGCTACACCTTC,CAWNQPGWYGYTF
NA,few,TRBJ2-3,TRBV29-1,TGCAGCGTTGGCGGCGGGGCTAGCACAGATACGCAGTATTTT,CSVGGGASTDTQYF
TRBD2,NA,TRBJ2-3,TRBV4-2,TGTGCCAGCAGCCAAGCGGGGGGGCCAGATACGCAGTATTTT,CASSQAGGPDTQYF
NA,NA,TRBJ2-7,TRBV5-1,TGCGCCAGCAGCTTGGAGAATATAGTTGGCGAGCAGTACTTC,CASSLENIVGEQYF
TRBD1,NA,TRBJ1-2,TRBV7-2,TGTGCCAGCAGCGCCGACGGGCGGGACAGGGGGAATGGCTACACCTTC,CASSADGRDRGNGYTF
TRBD2,NA,TRBJ2-1,TRBV29-1,TGCAGCGTGGATCGGACTAGGGATGAGCAGTTCTTC,CSVDRTRDEQFF
TRBD1,NA,TRBJ1-1,TRBV23-1,TGCGCCAGCAGCTTCGACAGGGGCTTGAACACTGAAGCTTTCTTT,CASSFDRGLNTEAFF
NA,NA,TRBJ2-5,TRBV7-2,TGTGCCAGCAGCTTTGACAGGTTTCAAGAGACCCAGTACTTC,CASSFDRFQETQYF
NA,few,TRBJ1-6,TRBV27,TGTGCCAGCACCCGAGATACAGGGAGGAATTCACCCCTCCACTTT,CASTRDTGRNSPLHF
NA,NA,TRBJ2-7,TRBV7-9,TGTGCCAGCAGCTTAGCTGTCCGGGGCGCCTACGAGCAGTACTTC,CASSLAVRGAYEQYF
NA,NA,TRBJ2-7,TRBV5-1,TGCGCCAGCAGCTCACAGGGAAACGAGCAGTACTTC,CASSSQGNEQYF
TRBD2,NA,TRBJ2-5,TRBV9,TGTGCCAGCAGCCCGATGACTAGCGAAGAGACCCAGTACTTC,CASSPMTSEETQYF
NA,NA,TRBJ2-7,TRBV29-1,TGCAGCGTTGGTGGCGGGGCAGGGTCCTACGAGCAGTACTTC,CSVGGGAGSYEQYF
NA,NA,TRBJ2-7,TRBV5-1,TGCGCCAGCAGCCGGGACGGGACCTACGAGCAGTACTTC,CASSRDGTYEQYF
NA,NA,TRBJ2-7,TRBV29-1,TGCAGCGTAAGACAGGCCAACTCCTACGAGCAGTACTTC,CSVRQANSYEQYF
NA,NA,TRBJ1-6,TRBV27,TGTGCCAGCAGTGTACTGGCCGGGGGCTATAATTCACCCCTCCACTTT,CASSVLAGGYNSPLHF
TRBD2,NA,TRBJ2-7,TRBV19,TGTGCCAGTAGTGCGGGGGGTTACGAGCAGTACTTC,CASSAGGYEQYF
TRBD1,NA,TRBJ2-5,TRBV25-1,TGTGCCAGCACCGACAGGGGACCCAGGGAGACCCAGTACTTC,CASTDRGPRETQYF
NA,NA,TRBJ1-5,TRBV30,TGTGCCTGGAGGTTGAATGACAATCAGCCCCAGCATTTT,CAWRLNDNQPQHF
NA,few,TRBJ2-3,TRBV30,TGTGCCTGGAGTGCCCGGGACAAACAATATGATACGCAGTATTTT,CAWSARDKQYDTQYF
TRBD1,NA,TRBJ2-1,TRBV5-1,TGCGCCAGCAGCCCGGGACAGGTCTCCTACAATGAGCAGTTCTTC,CASSPGQVSYNEQFF
TRBD1,few,TRBJ1-6,TRBV23-1,TGCGCCGCGGGACAGGGAATGTATAATTCACCCCTCCACTTT,CAAGQGMYNSPLHF
NA,once,TRBJ1-4,TRBV2,TGTGCCAGCAGTTTGACAGTCGCACGTGAAAAACTGTTTTTT,CASSLTVAREKLFF
NA,few,TRBJ1-1,TRBV4-1,TGCGCCAGCAGCCATCCGGGACAACGGACTGAAGCTTTCTTT,CASSHPGQRTEAFF
NA,NA,TRBJ2-5,TRBV7-3,TGTGCCAGCAGCGCCAGTCCGGGATCGACCCAGTACTTC,CASSASPGSTQYF
NA,NA,TRBJ2-7,TRBV7-9,TGTGCCAGCAGCCGGGGCACCTACGAGCAGTACTTC,CASSRGTYEQYF
TRBD2,few,TRBJ2-1,TRBV29-1,TGCAGCGTCGGACTAGCGGGGGGTGGGTACAATGAGCAGTTCTTC,CSVGLAGGGYNEQFF
NA,NA,TRBJ1-1,TRBV29-1,TGCAGCGTTGAAGTTATGGCAGTCACTGAAGCTTTCTTT,CSVEVMAVTEAFF
NA,few,TRBJ1-1,TRBV18,TGTGCCAGCTCCCGGGTCCAGAACACTGAAGCTTTCTTT,CASSRVQNTEAFF
TRBD1,NA,TRBJ2-4,TRBV15,TGTGCCACCAGCAGAGATCTGGGACAGGGGGACATTCAGTACTTC,CATSRDLGQGDIQYF
TRBD1,many,TRBJ2-7,TRBV18,TGTGCCAGCTCACCCGGCCGACAGGGCTACGAGCAGTACTTC,CASSPGRQGYEQYF
TRBD1,NA,TRBJ2-2,TRBV29-1,TGCAGCGTTGAGCGACAGGGGGTCACCGGGGAGCTGTTTTTT,CSVERQGVTGELFF
NA,once,TRBJ2-1,TRBV29-1,TGCAGCGTCGACAGTGGCACGGAGCAGTTCTTC,CSVDSGTEQFF
NA,once,TRBJ1-6,TRBV30,TGTGCTGGTGGCAGCTCCTATAATTCACCCCTCCACTTT,CAGGSSYNSPLHF
NA,once,TRBJ1-2,TRBV4-1,TGCGCCAGCAGCCAAGGCTTGACAGCTCCCCCATATGGCTACACCTTC,CASSQGLTAPPYGYTF
NA,NA,TRBJ2-7,TRBV5-4,TGTGCCAGCAGCTTGGCTCAGGGATACGAGCAGTACTTC,CASSLAQGYEQYF